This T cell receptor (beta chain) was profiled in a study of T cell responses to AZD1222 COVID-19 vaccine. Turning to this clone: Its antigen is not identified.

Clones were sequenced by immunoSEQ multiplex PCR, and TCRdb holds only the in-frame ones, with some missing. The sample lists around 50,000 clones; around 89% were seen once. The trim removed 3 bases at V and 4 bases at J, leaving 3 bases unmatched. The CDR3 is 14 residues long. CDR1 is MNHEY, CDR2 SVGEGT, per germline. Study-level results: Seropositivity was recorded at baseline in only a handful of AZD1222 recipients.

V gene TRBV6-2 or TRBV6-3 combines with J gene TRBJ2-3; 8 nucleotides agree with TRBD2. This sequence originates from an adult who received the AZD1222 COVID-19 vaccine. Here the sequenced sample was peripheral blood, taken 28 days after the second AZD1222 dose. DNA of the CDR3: TGTGCCAGCAGTTATGGACTAGCTCCAGATACGCAGTATTTT. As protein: CASSYGLAPDTQYF.